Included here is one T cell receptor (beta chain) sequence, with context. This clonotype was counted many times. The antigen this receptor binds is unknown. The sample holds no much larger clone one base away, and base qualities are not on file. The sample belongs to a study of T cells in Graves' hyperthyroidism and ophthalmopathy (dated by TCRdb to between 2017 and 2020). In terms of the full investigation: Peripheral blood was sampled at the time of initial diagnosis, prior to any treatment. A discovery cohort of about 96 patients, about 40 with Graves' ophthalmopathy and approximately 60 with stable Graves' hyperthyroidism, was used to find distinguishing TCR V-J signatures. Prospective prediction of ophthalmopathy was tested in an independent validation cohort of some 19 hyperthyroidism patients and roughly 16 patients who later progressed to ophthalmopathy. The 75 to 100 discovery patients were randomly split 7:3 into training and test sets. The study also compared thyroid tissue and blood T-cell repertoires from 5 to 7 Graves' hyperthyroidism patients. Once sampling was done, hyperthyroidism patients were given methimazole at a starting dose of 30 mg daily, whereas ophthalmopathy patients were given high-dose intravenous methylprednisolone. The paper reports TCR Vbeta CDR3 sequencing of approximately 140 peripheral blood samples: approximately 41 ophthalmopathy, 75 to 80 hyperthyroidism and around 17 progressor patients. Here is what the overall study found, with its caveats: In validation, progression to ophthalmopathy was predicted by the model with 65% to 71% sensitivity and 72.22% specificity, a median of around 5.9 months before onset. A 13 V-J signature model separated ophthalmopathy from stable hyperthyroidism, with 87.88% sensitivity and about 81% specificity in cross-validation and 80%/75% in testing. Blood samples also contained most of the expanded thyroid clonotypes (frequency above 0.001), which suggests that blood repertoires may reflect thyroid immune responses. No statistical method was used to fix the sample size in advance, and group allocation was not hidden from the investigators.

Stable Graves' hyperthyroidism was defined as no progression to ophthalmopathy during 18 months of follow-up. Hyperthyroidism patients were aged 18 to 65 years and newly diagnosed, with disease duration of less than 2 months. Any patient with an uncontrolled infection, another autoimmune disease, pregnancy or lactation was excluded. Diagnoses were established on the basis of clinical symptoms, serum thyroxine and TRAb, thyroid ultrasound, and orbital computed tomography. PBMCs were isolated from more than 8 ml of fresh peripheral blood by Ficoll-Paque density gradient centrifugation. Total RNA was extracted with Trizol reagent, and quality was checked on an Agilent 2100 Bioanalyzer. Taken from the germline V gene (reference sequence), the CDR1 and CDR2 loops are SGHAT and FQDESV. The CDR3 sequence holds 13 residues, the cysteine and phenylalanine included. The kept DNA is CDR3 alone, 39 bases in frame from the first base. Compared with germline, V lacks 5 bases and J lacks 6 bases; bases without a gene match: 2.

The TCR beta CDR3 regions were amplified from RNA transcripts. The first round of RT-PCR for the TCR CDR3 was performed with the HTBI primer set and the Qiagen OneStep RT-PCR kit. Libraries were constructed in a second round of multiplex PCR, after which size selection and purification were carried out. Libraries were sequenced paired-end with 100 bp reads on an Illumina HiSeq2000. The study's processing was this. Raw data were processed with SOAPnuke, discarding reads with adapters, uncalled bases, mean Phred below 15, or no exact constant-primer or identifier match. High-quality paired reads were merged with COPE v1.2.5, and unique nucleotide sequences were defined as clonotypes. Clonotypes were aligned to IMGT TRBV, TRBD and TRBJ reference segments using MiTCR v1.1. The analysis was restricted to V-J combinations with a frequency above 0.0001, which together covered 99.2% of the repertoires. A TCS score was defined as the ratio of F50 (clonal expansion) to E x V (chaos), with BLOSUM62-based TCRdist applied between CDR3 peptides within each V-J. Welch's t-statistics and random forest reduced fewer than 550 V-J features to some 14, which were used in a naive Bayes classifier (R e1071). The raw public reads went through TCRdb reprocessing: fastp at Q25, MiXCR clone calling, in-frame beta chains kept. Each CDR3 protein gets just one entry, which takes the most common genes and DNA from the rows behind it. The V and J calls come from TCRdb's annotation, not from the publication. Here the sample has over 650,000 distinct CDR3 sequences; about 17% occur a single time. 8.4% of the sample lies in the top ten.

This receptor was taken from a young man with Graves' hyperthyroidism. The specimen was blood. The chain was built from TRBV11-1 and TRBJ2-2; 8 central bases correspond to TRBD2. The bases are TGTGCCAGCAGCACGGGAGGGCCCGGGGAGCTGTTTTTT. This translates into CASSTGGPGELFF.